These T cell receptor beta chains were read from a single sample in a study of radiotherapy plus CTLA-4 blockade in lung cancer. Method: immunoSEQ multiplex PCR; TCRdb's copy keeps in-frame clones and lacks some. The sample holds around 82,000 clones, under 85% seen once. The material sequenced was peripheral blood, taken from a patient treated with radiotherapy plus ipilimumab. The receptor source for this set is a human donor with non-small cell lung cancer who had stable disease on radiotherapy plus ipilimumab. The CDR3 runs from the conserved cysteine through the conserved F or W. A D gene is named only where the DNA matches it firmly. Size is omitted from some rows. Given values are once, few, many or a class for expanded clones.

j_call clone_size d_call v_call cdr3_aa cdr3_nt
TRBJ2-2 - - TRBV29-1 CSVSEGGTGELFF TGCAGCGTCTCAGAAGGGGGCACCGGGGAGCTGTTTTTT
TRBJ1-5 - TRBD1 TRBV19 CASTNPGTGVLQPQHF TGTGCCAGCACTAACCCCGGGACAGGGGTTCTGCAGCCCCAGCATTTT
TRBJ1-6 few - TRBV27 CASSPRTGQLLHF TGTGCCAGCAGTCCAAGGACGGGTCAGCTCCTCCACTTT
TRBJ1-2 - - TRBV10-2 CASSESQSSGYGYTF TGCGCCAGCAGTGAGTCGCAGTCCTCGGGGTATGGCTACACCTTC
TRBJ2-1 - TRBD1 TRBV27 CASSFPNRQGARDNEQFF TGTGCCAGCAGTTTCCCGAACCGACAGGGGGCGCGGGACAATGAGCAGTTCTTC
TRBJ2-7 - TRBD1 TRBV7-3 CASSRDRADEQYF TGTGCCAGCAGCCGGGACAGGGCGGACGAGCAGTACTTC
TRBJ2-5 - TRBD2 TRBV11-2 CASSLGERGSSQETQYF TGTGCCAGCAGCTTAGGAGAGCGGGGGAGCTCCCAAGAGACCCAGTACTTC
TRBJ2-1 once TRBD2 TRBV29-1 CSFLGLGRGGLYNEQFF TGCAGCTTCCTAGGGCTGGGACGGGGGGGCTTGTACAATGAGCAGTTCTTC
TRBJ1-5 - TRBD1 TRBV28 CASSRPTGTGISNQPQHF TGTGCCAGCAGCCGCCCCACGGGGACAGGAATTAGCAATCAGCCCCAGCATTTT
TRBJ2-7 - - TRBV7-6 CASSLNQGWYEQYF TGTGCCAGCAGCTTAAATCAGGGTTGGTACGAGCAGTACTTC
TRBJ1-5 - - TRBV18 CASSPGSNQPQHF TGTGCCAGCTCCCCAGGGAGCAATCAGCCCCAGCATTTT
TRBJ2-3 - TRBD1 TRBV7-9 CASSLARQGAPSTDTQYF TGTGCCAGCAGCTTAGCGAGGCAGGGGGCCCCTAGCACAGATACGCAGTATTTT
TRBJ1-3 few - TRBV18 CASSPAGPGLGTIYF TGTGCCAGCTCACCGGCGGGGCCAGGTCTCGGCACCATATATTTT
TRBJ2-5 - - TRBV5-4 CASSISVTQYF TGTGCCAGCAGCATTAGTGTGACCCAGTACTTC
TRBJ1-3 - - TRBV28 CASSLPQGGNTIYF TGTGCCAGCAGTTTACCCCAAGGAGGAAACACCATATATTTT
TRBJ2-7 - - TRBV20-1 CSVGTSYEQYF TGCAGTGTGGGCACCTCCTACGAGCAGTACTTC
TRBJ2-7 - - TRBV6-5 CASRRQGGLYEQYF TGTGCCAGCAGACGACAGGGAGGCCTCTACGAGCAGTACTTC
TRBJ2-2 - - TRBV7-3 CASSGVGTGELFF TGTGCCAGCTCGGGCGTGGGCACCGGGGAGCTGTTTTTT
TRBJ2-1 - TRBD1 TRBV5-1 CASSSGTGGNEQFF TGCGCCAGCAGCTCCGGGACAGGGGGCAATGAGCAGTTCTTC
TRBJ1-2 - TRBD1 TRBV15 CATSGWTGGAMEDGYTF TGTGCCACCAGCGGGTGGACAGGGGGCGCAATGGAAGATGGCTACACCTTC
TRBJ1-5 - TRBD1 TRBV2 CASNQGAGSQPQHF TGTGCCAGCAATCAGGGGGCAGGATCTCAGCCCCAGCATTTT
TRBJ2-2 - - TRBV5-1 CASSLMEANTGELFF TGCGCCAGCAGCTTGATGGAGGCGAACACCGGGGAGCTGTTTTTT
TRBJ1-2 once TRBD1 TRBV7-8 CASSLGYRTGGMGYTF TGTGCCAGCAGCCTTGGATACCGGACAGGTGGGATGGGCTACACCTTC
TRBJ2-1 - - TRBV21-1 CASSKLQPNSYNEQFF TGTGCCAGCAGCAAGCTACAGCCAAACTCCTACAATGAGCAGTTCTTC
TRBJ1-4 - - TRBV30 CACPQGPSGEKLFF TGTGCCTGTCCCCAGGGACCCTCGGGTGAAAAACTGTTTTTT
TRBJ1-2 - TRBD1 TRBV30 CAWSGDRGVAGGYTF TGTGCCTGGAGCGGGGACAGGGGGGTCGCTGGTGGCTACACCTTC
TRBJ2-7 - - TRBV9 CASSVGQGGGYEQYF TGTGCCAGCAGCGTAGGCCAAGGGGGTGGCTACGAGCAGTACTTC
TRBJ2-2 - - TRBV7-6 CASSSREQRTGELFF TGTGCCAGCAGCTCCAGAGAGCAGAGGACCGGGGAGCTGTTTTTT
TRBJ2-2 - TRBD2 TRBV2 CASSAGLAGGPYTGELFF TGTGCCAGCAGTGCGGGACTAGCGGGAGGGCCTTATACCGGGGAGCTGTTTTTT
TRBJ1-6 - - TRBV7-2 CASSFGGSYNSPLHF TGTGCCAGCAGCTTCGGAGGGTCCTATAATTCACCCCTCCACTTT
TRBJ2-2 - TRBD2 TRBV9 CASSVLGLAGQNTGELFF TGTGCCAGCAGCGTCCTGGGGCTAGCGGGACAGAACACCGGGGAGCTGTTTTTT
TRBJ2-5 - TRBD2 TRBV6-6 CASSYDAGGGETQYF TGTGCCAGCAGTTACGACGCGGGGGGTGGAGAGACCCAGTACTTC
TRBJ1-2 few TRBD1 TRBV6-1 CASIDRAWGYTF TGTGCCAGCATCGACAGGGCTTGGGGCTACACCTTC
TRBJ2-7 - - TRBV7-8 CASSLGGGGSSYEQYF TGTGCCAGCAGCTTAGGAGGAGGCGGATCTTCCTACGAGCAGTACTTC
TRBJ2-1 - - TRBV19 CASSNQRPYNEQFF TGTGCCAGTAGTAATCAGCGGCCGTACAATGAGCAGTTCTTC
TRBJ1-5 - - TRBV30 CAWSVPVAGGQPQHF TGTGCCTGGAGTGTACCCGTTGCGGGGGGTCAGCCCCAGCATTTT
TRBJ2-7 - - TRBV28 CASSLGRYYEQYF TGTGCCAGCAGTTTAGGACGGTACTACGAGCAGTACTTC
TRBJ2-3 - TRBD1 TRBV5-1 CASSPDRAGGTDTQYF TGCGCCAGCAGCCCCGACAGGGCTGGGGGCACAGATACGCAGTATTTT
TRBJ2-7 - TRBD1 TRBV29-1 CSVDGTGAEQYF TGCAGCGTTGATGGGACAGGGGCCGAGCAGTACTTC
TRBJ2-1 - - TRBV25-1 CASSEWEEKGEQFF TGTGCCAGCAGTGAGTGGGAAGAGAAGGGTGAGCAGTTCTTC
TRBJ2-5 - - TRBV30 CAWSVPGERRETQYF TGTGCCTGGAGTGTACCAGGGGAAAGGAGAGAGACCCAGTACTTC
TRBJ2-5 - TRBD1 TRBV5-1 CASYYRDSYQETQYF TGCGCCAGCTATTACAGGGACAGTTACCAAGAGACCCAGTACTTC
TRBJ2-1 - TRBD2 TRBV11-2 CASTGLAGDEQFF TGTGCCAGCACGGGGCTAGCGGGAGATGAGCAGTTCTTC
TRBJ1-6 - - TRBV7-3 CASSFQGMNSPLHF TGTGCCAGCAGCTTTCAGGGTATGAATTCACCCCTCCACTTT
TRBJ1-6 - TRBD1 TRBV28 CASRGQDLLNSPLHF TGTGCCAGCAGAGGACAGGACCTCTTGAATTCACCCCTCCACTTT
TRBJ1-1 - - TRBV6-1 CASTERQGLEAFF TGTGCCAGCACCGAGAGGCAGGGCCTTGAAGCTTTCTTT
TRBJ2-1 few - TRBV11-2 CASSTRAGRFEQFF TGTGCCAGCAGCACCAGGGCGGGGAGGTTTGAGCAGTTCTTC
TRBJ2-3 - - TRBV2 CASSERGYTQYF TGTGCCAGCAGTGAAAGGGGCTATACGCAGTATTTT
TRBJ2-2 - - TRBV5-1 CASSFVTGNTGELFF TGCGCCAGCAGCTTCGTTACTGGGAACACCGGGGAGCTGTTTTTT
TRBJ2-1 - - TRBV27 CASSLSVRGVIEQFF TGTGCCAGCAGTTTATCGGTCCGAGGGGTGATTGAGCAGTTCTTC
TRBJ2-1 - - TRBV7-3 CASSPVFSSYNEQFF TGTGCCAGCAGCCCGGTTTTTAGCTCCTACAATGAGCAGTTCTTC